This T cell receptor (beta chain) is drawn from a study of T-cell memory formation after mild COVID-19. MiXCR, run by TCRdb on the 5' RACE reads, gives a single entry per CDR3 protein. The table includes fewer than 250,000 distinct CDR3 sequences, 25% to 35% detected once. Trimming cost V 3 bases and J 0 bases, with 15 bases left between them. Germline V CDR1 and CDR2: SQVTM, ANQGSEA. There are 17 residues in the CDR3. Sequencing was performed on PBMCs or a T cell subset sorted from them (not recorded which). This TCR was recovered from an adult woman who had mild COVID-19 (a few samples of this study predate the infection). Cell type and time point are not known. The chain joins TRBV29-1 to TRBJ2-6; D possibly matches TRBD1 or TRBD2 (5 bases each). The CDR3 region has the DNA TGCAGCGTTGAGATTTGGGACCCAGGCTCTGGGGCCAACGTCCTGACTTTC. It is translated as CSVEIWDPGSGANVLTF. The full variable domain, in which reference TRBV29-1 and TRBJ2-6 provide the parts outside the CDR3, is SAVISQKPSRDICQRGTSLTIQCQVDSQVTMMFWYRQQPGQSLTLIATANQGSEATYESGFVIDKFPISRPNLTFSTLTVSNMSPEDSSIYLCSVEIWDPGSGANVLTFGAGSRLTVL.